A selection of T cell receptor beta chains follows, all from one sample in a study of OX40 agonist ivuxolimab in advanced cancers. Data came from immunoSEQ multiplex PCR; TCRdb stores just in-frame clones and leaves some out. Among about 45,000 clones listed, roughly 94% were seen once. Here the sequenced sample was CD4+ or CD8+ T cells sorted from blood, taken in a trial of the OX40 agonist ivuxolimab. Receptors were obtained from an adult with an advanced solid tumor such as melanoma, head and neck, liver or kidney cancer. The CDR3 runs from the conserved cysteine through the conserved F or W. D genes are given only for firm matches. Only part of the rows carry a size: once, few, many, or a class if the clone is expanded.

once	.	TRBJ1-1	13	TRBV6-1	CASSEGGSTEAFF	TGTGCCAGCAGTGAAGGGGGAAGCACTGAAGCTTTCTTT
.	TRBD1	TRBJ1-1	14	TRBV19	CASRSGQGNTEAFF	TGTGCCAGTAGGTCAGGACAGGGTAACACTGAAGCTTTCTTT
.	.	TRBJ2-7	14	TRBV9	CASNVGLASYEQYF	TGTGCCAGCAACGTAGGGCTAGCTTCCTACGAGCAGTACTTC
.	.	TRBJ2-7	12	TRBV6-1	CASSGYSYEQYF	TGTGCCAGCAGTGGCTACAGCTACGAGCAGTACTTC
.	TRBD2	TRBJ2-1	16	TRBV10-3	CAISGGGGLADNEQFF	TGTGCCATCAGTGGGGGTGGGGGACTAGCGGACAATGAGCAGTTCTTC
.	.	TRBJ2-7	14	TRBV27	CASSLGPGAYEQYF	TGTGCCAGCAGTTTAGGCCCTGGGGCCTACGAGCAGTACTTC
.	TRBD1	TRBJ1-2	16	TRBV9	CASSVGDRFSFYGYTF	TGTGCCAGCAGCGTAGGGGACAGGTTCTCCTTCTATGGCTACACCTTC
.	TRBD2	TRBJ2-7	14	TRBV11-2	CASSLEGGTHEQYF	TGTGCCAGCAGCTTAGAGGGAGGGACCCACGAGCAGTACTTC
.	TRBD1	TRBJ1-1	15	TRBV25-1	CASSEWGTGNTEAFF	TGTGCCAGCAGTGAATGGGGGACAGGGAACACTGAAGCTTTCTTT
.	TRBD1	TRBJ1-2	15	TRBV9	CASSLTGDPGYGYTF	TGTGCCAGCAGCTTGACAGGGGATCCCGGCTATGGCTACACCTTC
.	TRBD2	TRBJ2-7	15	TRBV4-1	CASSQVLAGDYEQYF	TGCGCCAGCAGCCAAGTCCTAGCGGGTGATTACGAGCAGTACTTC
once	TRBD1	TRBJ1-2	13	TRBV6-5	CAAGPGGIHGYTF	TGTGCAGCGGGTCCAGGGGGCATCCATGGCTACACCTTC
few	.	TRBJ2-2	13	TRBV7-9	CASSLGEPGELFF	TGTGCCAGCAGCTTAGGGGAGCCCGGGGAGCTGTTTTTT
.	.	TRBJ1-3	15	TRBV5-1	CASSPDSYSGNTIYF	TGCGCCAGCAGCCCCGACAGTTACTCTGGAAACACCATATATTTT
.	.	TRBJ2-2	15	TRBV4-3	CASSQDVMVTGELFF	TGCGCCAGCAGCCAAGATGTGATGGTGACCGGGGAGCTGTTTTTT
.	.	TRBJ2-7	15	TRBV7-3	CASSPGAGPSYEQYF	TGTGCCAGCAGCCCCGGCGCGGGGCCGAGCTACGAGCAGTACTTC
once	.	TRBJ2-5	14	TRBV10-3	CAIRVEGPQETQYF	TGTGCCATCCGAGTCGAGGGGCCACAAGAGACCCAGTACTTC
once	.	TRBJ2-5	15	TRBV7-8	CASSPGTGIQETQYF	TGTGCCAGCAGCCCGGGAACAGGAATCCAAGAGACCCAGTACTTC
.	TRBD1	TRBJ2-7	15	TRBV19	CASSLETGHSYEQYF	TGTGCCAGTAGTTTGGAGACAGGGCATTCCTACGAGCAGTACTTC
.	TRBD2	TRBJ2-1	16	TRBV29-1	CSVEGGGVVSYNEQFF	TGCAGCGTTGAAGGGGGAGGGGTGGTCTCCTACAATGAGCAGTTCTTC
.	.	TRBJ2-2	17	TRBV4-2	CASSSQDLAQRAGELFF	TGTGCCAGCAGCTCACAAGATCTGGCTCAAAGGGCCGGGGAGCTGTTTTTT
.	.	TRBJ2-7	13	TRBV11-2	CASSWTAASEQYF	TGTGCCAGCAGCTGGACAGCAGCCTCCGAGCAGTACTTC
.	.	TRBJ2-7	15	TRBV4-3	CASSQALRGYYEQYF	TGCGCCAGCAGCCAAGCTCTCAGAGGATACTACGAGCAGTACTTC
.	TRBD2	TRBJ2-1	16	TRBV15	CATSRDPRENYNEQFF	TGTGCCACCAGCAGAGACCCGCGGGAGAACTACAATGAGCAGTTCTTC
.	TRBD2	TRBJ2-3	16	TRBV9	CASSVERREDPDTQYF	TGTGCCAGCAGCGTAGAACGGCGGGAGGACCCCGATACGCAGTATTTT
.	TRBD2	TRBJ2-3	17	TRBV9	CASSGSPLAGALHTQYF	TGTGCCAGCAGCGGATCGCCCCTAGCGGGAGCATTACATACGCAGTATTTT
.	TRBD2	TRBJ2-1	15	TRBV9	CASSVWSGSGYEQFF	TGTGCCAGCAGCGTATGGAGCGGGAGCGGCTATGAGCAGTTCTTC
.	.	TRBJ2-1	15	TRBV27	CASGEDGGTYNEQFF	TGTGCCAGCGGCGAGGACGGCGGTACATACAATGAGCAGTTCTTC
few	.	TRBJ2-7	13	TRBV27	CASMGGASYEQYF	TGTGCCAGCATGGGGGGAGCTTCCTACGAGCAGTACTTC
.	.	TRBJ2-1	14	TRBV27	CASSLGVSYNEQFF	TGTGCCAGCAGTTTAGGGGTCTCCTACAATGAGCAGTTCTTC
.	.	TRBJ1-2	13	TRBV28	CASSLDMSYGYTF	TGTGCCAGCAGTTTAGACATGAGCTATGGCTACACCTTC
.	.	TRBJ1-2	14	TRBV6-1	CASSEGGWYYGYTF	TGTGCCAGCAGTGAGGGGGGGTGGTACTATGGCTACACCTTC
.	TRBD2	TRBJ2-1	17	TRBV13	CASSLGPSGRLVGEQFF	TGTGCCAGCAGCTTAGGTCCCAGCGGGAGGTTGGTCGGTGAGCAGTTCTTC
.	.	TRBJ2-1	11	TRBV27	CASSFGPEQFF	TGTGCCAGCAGTTTTGGCCCTGAGCAGTTCTTC
.	.	TRBJ2-1	17	TRBV27	CASSLWVGAGPYNEQFF	TGTGCCAGCAGTTTATGGGTAGGGGCTGGACCCTACAATGAGCAGTTCTTC
few	.	TRBJ2-1	15	TRBV6-4	CASSDRSGSYNEQFF	TGTGCCAGCAGTGATCGGTCGGGATCCTACAATGAGCAGTTCTTC
.	.	TRBJ2-7	14	TRBV6-6	CASSPMAYTYEQYF	TGTGCCAGCAGCCCGATGGCGTATACCTACGAGCAGTACTTC
.	.	TRBJ2-7	14	TRBV7-9	CASSLSRGVYEQYF	TGTGCCAGCAGCTTATCTCGGGGCGTCTACGAGCAGTACTTC
.	TRBD2	TRBJ2-7	13	TRBV19	CASSPSGAYEQYF	TGTGCCAGTAGTCCTAGCGGGGCCTACGAGCAGTACTTC
.	TRBD1	TRBJ1-5	15	TRBV12-5	CASGLTGDGNQPQHF	TGTGCTAGTGGTCTCACAGGGGATGGCAATCAGCCCCAGCATTTT